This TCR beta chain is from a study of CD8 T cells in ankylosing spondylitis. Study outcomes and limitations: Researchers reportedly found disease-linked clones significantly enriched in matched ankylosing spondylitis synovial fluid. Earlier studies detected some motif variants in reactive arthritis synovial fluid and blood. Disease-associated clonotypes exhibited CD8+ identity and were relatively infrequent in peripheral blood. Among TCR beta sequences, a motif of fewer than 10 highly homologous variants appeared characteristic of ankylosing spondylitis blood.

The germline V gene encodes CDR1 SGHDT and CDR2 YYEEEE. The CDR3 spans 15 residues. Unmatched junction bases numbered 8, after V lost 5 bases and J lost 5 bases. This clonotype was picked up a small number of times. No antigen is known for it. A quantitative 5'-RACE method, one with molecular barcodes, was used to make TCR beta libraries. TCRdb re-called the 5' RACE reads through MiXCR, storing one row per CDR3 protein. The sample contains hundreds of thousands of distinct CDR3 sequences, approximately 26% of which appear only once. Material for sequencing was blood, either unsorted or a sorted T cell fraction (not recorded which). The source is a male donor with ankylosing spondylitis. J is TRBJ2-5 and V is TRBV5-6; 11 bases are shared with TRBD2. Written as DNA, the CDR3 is TGTGCCAGCAGGACTAGCGGGGACCCTTCGGAGACCCAGTACTTC. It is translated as CASRTSGDPSETQYF.